This T cell receptor (beta chain) was identified during a study of tumor and adjacent non-tumor tissue in lung cancer. Study in general: Stage I to III disease affected approximately 11 men and about five women aged roughly 31 to 85. Samples averaged about 4.3 million productive TCRbeta reads each. Broader study findings: TCR diversity was significantly greater in tumor than normal lung tissue.

Three rounds of nested PCR, following a modified ARM-PCR protocol, produced the TCRbeta library. MiXCR, applied by TCRdb to the multiplex PCR reads, yields one record per CDR3 protein. The sample contains 55,000 to 70,000 distinct CDR3 sequences, 60% of which appear only once. No cell sorting was done before RNA was extracted from the tissue. Newly diagnosed lung cancer patients had thoracic surgery in China, August–November 2014, without prior chemotherapy. For this clonotype: What it binds is not known. Since a much larger clone is just one base distant, this may be a read error.

Germline V lookup: CDR1 SGHDT, CDR2 YYEEEE. This CDR3 comprises 14 residues. The chain has TRBV5-6 and TRBJ1-5; TRBD1 matches at 9 bases. The source material was lung tumor tissue. This sequence was found in a man over 45 with non-small cell lung cancer. The CDR3, as DNA: TGTGCCAGCAGCCGGACAGGGGTCGAACAGCCCCGGCATTTT. Protein: CASSRTGVEQPRHF.